Following are 6 T cell receptor beta chains from one sample sequenced in a study of shared clonotypes between healthy human individuals. Assay used: immunoSEQ multiplex PCR; TCRdb lists only in-frame clones, some missing. The sample yields hundreds of thousands of clones, over 65% seen once. Sequencing was done on a sample of memory CD4+ T cells sorted from blood. Regarding subset: CD45RA-negative fraction. The receptors stem from a man aged 25 to 45 in good health.

This chain uses TRBV18 with TRBJ1-1; TRBD1 aligns across 7 bases. The germline V gene has CDR1 KGHSH and CDR2 LQKENI. CDR3 length: 17 residues. J gave up 3 bases and V 0 bases, and 10 bases lay outside the gene matches. The CDR3 loop reads CASSPPDRWETYTEAFF. CDR3 coding DNA: TGTGCCAGCTCACCACCGGACAGGTGGGAGACCTACACTGAAGCTTTCTTT.

This clone was seen more than once but under ten times. The V gene is TRBV5-1, the J gene TRBJ2-7; 10 nucleotides align to TRBD2. V shed 5 bases, J shed 2 bases, and the junction held 10 bases outside the gene matches. This CDR3 has 16 residues. Germline CDR1 is SGHRS and CDR2 is YFSETQ. The DNA for the CDR3 is TGCGCCAGCAGAAGAGAGCCGGGACTAGCGACCTACGAGCAGTACTTC. It specifies CASRREPGLATYEQYF.

The chain combines TRBV10-3 with TRBJ2-1, with 8 bases lining up with TRBD2. The CDR3 is made up of 15 amino acids. Germline loops: CDR1 ENHRY, CDR2 SYGVKD. V lost 3 bases, J lost 4 bases, and 5 bases stayed unmatched. DNA of the CDR3: TGTGCCATCAGTGAACAAGCGGGAGAGTACAATGAGCAGTTCTTC. This sequence encodes CAISEQAGEYNEQFF.

Only a few counts were recorded for this clone. Other DNA sequences in this specimen translate into the identical CDR3. The rearrangement links TRBV18 to TRBJ2-1, with D uncertain. This CDR3 contains 15 residues. The V and J ends lost 3 bases and 0 bases respectively, with 9 bases between them. Looked up from germline, CDR1 is KGHSH and CDR2 is LQKENI. For the CDR3, the DNA is TGTGCCAGCTCACCTTATGTCAGCTCCTACAATGAGCAGTTCTTC. Translated, it gives CASSPYVSSYNEQFF.

This sequence joins TRBV7-3 and TRBJ2-3, with 13 positions matching TRBD2. V dropped 5 bases and J dropped 3; count of bases not matched to a gene: 2. This CDR3 has 15 amino acids. The germline V gene encodes CDR1 SGHTA and CDR2 FQGTGA. CDR3 sequence (DNA): TGTGCCAGCAGCGGGGGACTAGCGGGAACAGATACGCAGTATTTT. This gives the protein CASSGGLAGTDTQYF.

The genes are TRBV7-6 and TRBJ2-3, with D possibly TRBD1 on 5 matching bases. Looked up from germline, CDR1 is SGHVS and CDR2 is FNYEAQ. This CDR3 spans 14 amino acids. The V and J ends lost 2 bases and 3 bases respectively, with 9 bases between them. The CDR3 sequence is CASSLYRRTDTQYF. In DNA form, the CDR3 reads TGTGCCAGCAGCTTATACAGGCGGACAGATACGCAGTATTTT.